The present T cell receptor beta chain was sequenced within a study of OX40 agonist ivuxolimab in advanced cancers. Measured with immunoSEQ multiplex PCR; TCRdb has only the in-frame clones, and not every one. The sample yields fewer than 200,000 clones, roughly 94% seen once. Germline V gives CDR1 SEHNR, CDR2 FQNEAQ (reference sequence). The CDR3 contains 15 residues. With 5 bases clipped from V and 8 bases from J, the junction kept 13 bases outside the gene matches. This clonotype was obtained from an adult with an advanced solid tumor such as melanoma, head and neck, liver or kidney cancer. This chain joins TRBV7-9 and TRBJ1-1, with 8 bases that match TRBD1. The source was CD4+ or CD8+ T cells sorted from blood, collected in a trial of the OX40 agonist ivuxolimab. This chain's CDR3 is CASSVYSGGEWEAFF. CDR3 nucleotide sequence: TGTGCCAGCAGCGTATACTCAGGGGGCGAGTGGGAAGCTTTCTTT. The complete variable domain, with remaining parts taken from reference TRBV7-9 and TRBJ1-1, reads DTGVSQNPRHKITKRGQNVTFRCDPISEHNRLYWYRQTLGQGPEFLTYFQNEAQLEKSRLLSDRFSAERPKGSFSTLEIQRTEQGDSAMYLCASSVYSGGEWEAFFGQGTRLTVV.